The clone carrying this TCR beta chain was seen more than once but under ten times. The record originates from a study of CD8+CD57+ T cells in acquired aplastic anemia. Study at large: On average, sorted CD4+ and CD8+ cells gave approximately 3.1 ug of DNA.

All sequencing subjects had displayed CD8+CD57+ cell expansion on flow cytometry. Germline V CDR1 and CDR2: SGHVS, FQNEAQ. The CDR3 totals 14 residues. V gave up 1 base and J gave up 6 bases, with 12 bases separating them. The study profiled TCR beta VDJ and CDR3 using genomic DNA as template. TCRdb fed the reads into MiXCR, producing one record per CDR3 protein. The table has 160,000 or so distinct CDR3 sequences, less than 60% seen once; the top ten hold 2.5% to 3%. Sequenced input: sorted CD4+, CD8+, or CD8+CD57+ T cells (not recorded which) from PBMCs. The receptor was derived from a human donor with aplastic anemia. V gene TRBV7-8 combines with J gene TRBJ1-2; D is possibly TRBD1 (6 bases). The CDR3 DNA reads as TGTGCCAGCAGCTTAGTGGGGGGCGGAGATGGCTACACCTTC. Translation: CASSLVGGGDGYTF.